Listed here is a single T cell receptor (beta chain). Measured with immunoSEQ multiplex PCR; TCRdb has only the in-frame clones, and not every one. The data hold over 2 million clones, with about 95% observed a single time. The entry originates in a study of shared clonotypes between healthy human individuals. Across the study: For every donor, three CD4 naive, three CD4 memory, two CD8 naive and one CD8 memory plates were used.

The CDR3 runs 14 residues. Trimming took 4 bases from V and 7 from J, leaving 16 bases between them. The germline V gene has CDR1 PRHDT and CDR2 FYEKMQ (reference sequence). Only CD45RO-negative cells positively selected for CCR7 counted as naive CD8 cells, so terminally differentiated effector memory CD45RA+ cells were excluded. This TCR derives from a man between 18 and 35 years old in good health. This chain joins TRBV13 and TRBJ1-2, with a weak D call TRBD1 (6 bases). What was sequenced was naive CD8+ T cells sorted from blood. The CDR3 reads CASSSAYRATGYTF. For the CDR3, the DNA is TGTGCCAGCAGCTCAGCCTACAGGGCTACTGGCTACACCTTC.